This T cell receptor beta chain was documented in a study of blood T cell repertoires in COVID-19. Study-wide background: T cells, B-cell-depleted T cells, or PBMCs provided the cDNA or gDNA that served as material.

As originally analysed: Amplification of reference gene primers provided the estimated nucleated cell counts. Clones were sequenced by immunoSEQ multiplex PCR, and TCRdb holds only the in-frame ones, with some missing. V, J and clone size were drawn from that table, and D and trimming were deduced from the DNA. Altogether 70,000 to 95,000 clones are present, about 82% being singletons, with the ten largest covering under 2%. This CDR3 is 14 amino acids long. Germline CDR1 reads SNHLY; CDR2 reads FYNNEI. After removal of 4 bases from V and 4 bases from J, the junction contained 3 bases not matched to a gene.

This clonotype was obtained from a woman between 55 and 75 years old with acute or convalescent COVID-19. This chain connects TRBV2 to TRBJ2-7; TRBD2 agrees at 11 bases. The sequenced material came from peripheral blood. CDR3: CASSASSGGYEQYF. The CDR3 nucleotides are TGTGCCAGCAGTGCATCTAGCGGGGGGTACGAGCAGTACTTC.